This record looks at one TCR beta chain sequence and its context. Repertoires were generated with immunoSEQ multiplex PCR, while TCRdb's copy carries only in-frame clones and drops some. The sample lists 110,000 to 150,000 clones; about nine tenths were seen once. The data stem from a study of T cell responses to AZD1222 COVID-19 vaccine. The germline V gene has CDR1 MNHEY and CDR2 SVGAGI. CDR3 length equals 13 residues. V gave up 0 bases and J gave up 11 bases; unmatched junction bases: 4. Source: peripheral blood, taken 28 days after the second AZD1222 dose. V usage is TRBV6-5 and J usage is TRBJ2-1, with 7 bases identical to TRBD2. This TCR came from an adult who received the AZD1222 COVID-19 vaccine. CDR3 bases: TGTGCCAGCAGTTACTCCACTAGCGCCCAGCAGTTCTTC. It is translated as CASSYSTSAQQFF.